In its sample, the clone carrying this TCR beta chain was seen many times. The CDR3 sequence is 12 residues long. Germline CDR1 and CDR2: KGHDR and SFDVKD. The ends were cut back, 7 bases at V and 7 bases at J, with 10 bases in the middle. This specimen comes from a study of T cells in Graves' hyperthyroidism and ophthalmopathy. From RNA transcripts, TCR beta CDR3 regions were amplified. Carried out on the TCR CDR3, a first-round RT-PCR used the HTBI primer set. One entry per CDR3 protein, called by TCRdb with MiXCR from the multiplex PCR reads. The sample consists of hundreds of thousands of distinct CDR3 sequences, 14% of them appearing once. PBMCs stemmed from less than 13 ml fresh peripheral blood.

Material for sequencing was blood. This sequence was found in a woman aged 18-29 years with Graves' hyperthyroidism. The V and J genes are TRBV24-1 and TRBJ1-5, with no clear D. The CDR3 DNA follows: TGTGCCACCAGCGTACCGGGCCAGCCCCAGCATTTT. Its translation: CATSVPGQPQHF.